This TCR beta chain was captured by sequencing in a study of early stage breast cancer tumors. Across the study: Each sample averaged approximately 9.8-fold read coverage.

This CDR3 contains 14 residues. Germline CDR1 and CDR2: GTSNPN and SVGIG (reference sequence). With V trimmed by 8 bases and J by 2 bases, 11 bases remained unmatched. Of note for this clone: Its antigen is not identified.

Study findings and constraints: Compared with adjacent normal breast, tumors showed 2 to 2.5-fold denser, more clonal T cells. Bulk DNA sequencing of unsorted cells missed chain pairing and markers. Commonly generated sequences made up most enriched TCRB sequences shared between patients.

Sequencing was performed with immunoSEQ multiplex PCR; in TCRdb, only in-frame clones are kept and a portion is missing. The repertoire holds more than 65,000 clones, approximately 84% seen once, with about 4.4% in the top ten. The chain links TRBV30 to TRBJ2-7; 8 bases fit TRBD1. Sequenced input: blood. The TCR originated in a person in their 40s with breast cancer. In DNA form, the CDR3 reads TGTGCCGGGAATTTTGCACAGGGGGCCTACGAGCAGTACTTC. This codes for CAGNFAQGAYEQYF.